Below, 2 T cell receptor beta chains from the same sample are listed, as sequenced in a study of OX40 agonist ivuxolimab in advanced cancers. The assay was immunoSEQ multiplex PCR, and TCRdb's table has in-frame clones only and misses some. This table has tens of thousands of clones, approximately 90% appearing once. The material sequenced was CD4+ or CD8+ T cells sorted from blood, taken in a trial of the OX40 agonist ivuxolimab. Receptor source: an adult with an advanced solid tumor such as melanoma, head and neck, liver or kidney cancer.

The rearrangement joins TRBV30 to TRBJ2-7; tentative D call: TRBD2 (6 bases). This CDR3 spans 15 amino acids. V dropped 0 bases and J dropped 1 base, with 13 bases sitting between them. Germline V gene sequence: CDR1 GTSNPN, CDR2 SVGIG (reference sequence). Here the CDR3 DNA reads TGTGCCTGGAGTGTTGGAGGGAAGGGGTCCTACGAGCAGTACTTC. Protein: CAWSVGGKGSYEQYF.

A single count supports this clone. V usage is TRBV11-3 and J usage is TRBJ2-1; 9 bases fit TRBD2. J lost 0 bases, V lost 1 base, and 13 bases had no gene match. The CDR3 is 20 residues long. The germline V gene has CDR1 SGHNT and CDR2 YENEEA. This chain's CDR3 is CASSLGPGASGTSSYNEQFF. In nucleotides, the CDR3 is TGTGCCAGCAGCTTAGGCCCTGGGGCTAGCGGGACATCCTCCTACAATGAGCAGTTCTTC.